The clone carrying this T cell receptor beta chain has at least ten counts. The investigators amplified TCR beta CDR3 regions from RNA transcripts. Researchers ran a first-round RT-PCR on the TCR CDR3 using the HTBI primer set. TCRdb reanalysed the multiplex PCR reads using MiXCR and keeps one entry per CDR3 protein. This table has fewer than 300,000 distinct CDR3 sequences, approximately 14% appearing once. Looked up from germline, CDR1 is LNHDA and CDR2 is SQIVND (reference sequence). The CDR3 is 14 amino acids. Germline trimming cut 4 bases from V and 4 bases from J; bases unmatched to any gene: 4. The sample is drawn from a study of T cells in Graves' hyperthyroidism and ophthalmopathy.

The genes are TRBV19 and TRBJ2-1; 7 bases are shared with TRBD2. The receptor comes from a woman in her forties or fifties with Graves' hyperthyroidism that later progressed to Graves' ophthalmopathy. Sequences were obtained from blood. The chain's CDR3 is CASSRGGGYNEQFF. The CDR3 DNA is TGTGCCAGTAGTAGGGGGGGGGGGTACAATGAGCAGTTCTTC.